The clone carrying this T cell receptor beta chain was picked up a small number of times. Antigen specificity is unknown. RNA transcripts were the template for amplifying TCR beta CDR3 regions. First-round RT-PCR with HTBI primers amplified the TCR CDR3 region. TCRdb reprocessed the multiplex PCR reads via MiXCR and lists one record per CDR3 protein. The sample yields around 500,000 distinct CDR3 sequences, roughly 15% seen once. These data come from a study of T cells in Graves' hyperthyroidism and ophthalmopathy. From germline, CDR1 is SGHAT and CDR2 FQNNGV. CDR3 length equals 19 residues. V was pared by 0 bases and J by 1 base, with 11 bases of the junction left unmatched. Broader study findings: Blood also contained most expanded thyroid clonotypes above 0.001. Median prediction lead before ophthalmopathy onset was about 6.7 months with the model.

Absent ophthalmopathy progression within 18 months defined stable Graves' hyperthyroidism. The diagnoses drew upon clinical symptoms, serum thyroxine and TRAb, thyroid ultrasound and orbital computed tomography. V and J are TRBV11-2 and TRBJ1-1; 10 bases line up with TRBD1. This sequence was found in a woman in her thirties or forties with Graves' hyperthyroidism. Sequences were obtained from blood. The CDR3 DNA sequence: TGTGCCAGCAGCTTAGATGGGTTTGGGACAGGGGACAGGAACACTGAAGCTTTCTTT. Amino acid sequence: CASSLDGFGTGDRNTEAFF.